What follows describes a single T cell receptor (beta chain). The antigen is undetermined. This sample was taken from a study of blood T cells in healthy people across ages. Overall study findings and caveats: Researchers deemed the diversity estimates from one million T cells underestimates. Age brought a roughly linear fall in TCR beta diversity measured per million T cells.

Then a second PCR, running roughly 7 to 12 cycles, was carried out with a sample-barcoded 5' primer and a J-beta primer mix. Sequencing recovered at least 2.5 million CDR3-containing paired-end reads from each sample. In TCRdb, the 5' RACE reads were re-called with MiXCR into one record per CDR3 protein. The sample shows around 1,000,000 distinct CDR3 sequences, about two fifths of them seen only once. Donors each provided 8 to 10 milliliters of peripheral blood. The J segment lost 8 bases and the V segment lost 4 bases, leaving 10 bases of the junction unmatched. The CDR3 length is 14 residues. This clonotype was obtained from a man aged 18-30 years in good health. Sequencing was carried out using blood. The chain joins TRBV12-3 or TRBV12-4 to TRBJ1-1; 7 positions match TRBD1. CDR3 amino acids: CASSYMPGGREAFF. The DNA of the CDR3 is TGTGCCAGCAGTTACATGCCAGGGGGGCGCGAAGCTTTCTTT.